A selection of T cell receptor beta chains follows, all from one sample in a study of control samples from healthy donors and cancer patients. Assay used: immunoSEQ multiplex PCR; TCRdb lists only in-frame clones, some missing. The data contain about 92,000 clones, approximately 78% of them seen just once; the ten biggest clones take up around a tenth. Sequencing was done on a sample of blood. These receptors originate from a woman aged 60-75 years in good health. Both conserved end residues are part of each CDR3. D genes are given only for firm matches. Size is omitted from some rows. Given values are once, few, many or a class for expanded clones.

>TRBD1|.|TRBV25-1|TRBJ1-2
TGTGCCAGCAATCAATGGACAGGGGAGGGCTACACCTTC
CASNQWTGEGYTF
>.|few|TRBV5-4|TRBJ2-7
TGTGCCAGCAGCTTTGCACGGGGGACATCTTACGAGCAGTACTTC
CASSFARGTSYEQYF
>TRBD1|.|TRBV3-1/TRBV3-2|TRBJ1-6
TGTGCCAGCAGCCGGCAGGGGGCCGCGAATTCACCCCTCCACTTT
CASSRQGAANSPLHF
>.|.|TRBV19|TRBJ1-3
TGTGCCAGTAGTAGCGGCACCATCTCTGGAAACACCATATATTTT
CASSSGTISGNTIYF
>TRBD1|.|TRBV5-1|TRBJ1-3
TGCGCCAGCAGCTCTTCCGGGACAGTAGGAAACACCATATATTTT
CASSSSGTVGNTIYF
>TRBD1|.|TRBV19|TRBJ1-6
TGTGCCAGTAGTATCCGGACAGGGGGCGATAATTCACCCCTCCACTTT
CASSIRTGGDNSPLHF
>.|.|TRBV3-1/TRBV3-2|TRBJ1-1
TGTGCCAGCAGCCAAGGGGGGCGAGGAGCTTTCTTT
CASSQGGRGAFF
>.|.|TRBV7-2|TRBJ1-1
TGTGCCAGCAGCCCCCGTATGGACACTGAAGCTTTCTTT
CASSPRMDTEAFF
>TRBD2|.|TRBV6-5|TRBJ2-5
TGTGCCAGCAGTTTAGCGGGATTCGGCCCCCAAGAGACCCAGTACTTC
CASSLAGFGPQETQYF
>.|.|TRBV6-6|TRBJ1-1
TGTGCCAGCAGTAGAGAGGGGAACACTGAAGCTTTCTTT
CASSREGNTEAFF
>TRBD2|.|TRBV27|TRBJ2-7
TGTGCCAGCAGCAAAGGACTAGCGGGAGTGTCCTACGAGCAGTACTTC
CASSKGLAGVSYEQYF
>.|.|TRBV19|TRBJ2-1
TGTGCCAGTCTCGGGGGCGGGGTTTCCAATGAGCAGTTCTTC
CASLGGGVSNEQFF
>.|.|TRBV4-1|TRBJ2-1
TGCGCCAGCAGCCCGGGACTCTTAGGGAATGAGCAGTTCTTC
CASSPGLLGNEQFF
>.|.|TRBV14|TRBJ1-2
TGTGCCAGCAGCCAAGCCGGGAAGGCCTATGGCTACACCTTC
CASSQAGKAYGYTF
>.|.|TRBV6-1|TRBJ1-1
TGTGCCAGCAGTGAAAAGGGAACGAACACTGAAGCTTTCTTT
CASSEKGTNTEAFF
>TRBD2|.|TRBV20-1|TRBJ2-7
TGCAGTGCTAGTGTTCCGGCTAGCGGTACCTACGAGCAGTACTTC
CSASVPASGTYEQYF
>.|.|TRBV19|TRBJ1-2
TGTGCCAGTAGTGGGTATACAGATAACTATGGCTACACCTTC
CASSGYTDNYGYTF
>TRBD2|few|TRBV7-9|TRBJ2-1
TGTGCCAGCAGCTTAGCCAAGCGGGGCGATGAGCAGTTCTTC
CASSLAKRGDEQFF
>.|.|TRBV7-2|TRBJ2-5
TGTGCCAGTCCGGACTATCAAGAGACCCAGTACTTC
CASPDYQETQYF
>TRBD2|.|TRBV10-3|TRBJ2-5
TGTGCCATCAGCCGGGGGGAGGGAGAGACCCAGTACTTC
CAISRGEGETQYF
>TRBD1|.|TRBV13|TRBJ1-1
TGTGCCAGCAGCACCCGACAGGGGGTTGGGAACACTGAAGCTTTCTTT
CASSTRQGVGNTEAFF
>.|.|TRBV5-1|TRBJ1-1
TGCGCCAGCAGCTTGTTGGGACCGAACATGAACACTGAAGCTTTCTTT
CASSLLGPNMNTEAFF
>.|.|TRBV10-3|TRBJ1-5
TGTGCCATCGGGGCGGGGGACAATCAGCCCCAGCATTTT
CAIGAGDNQPQHF
>.|.|TRBV2|TRBJ2-1
TGTGCCAGCAGTAAAGCGGCCTACAATGAGCAGTTCTTC
CASSKAAYNEQFF
>TRBD2|.|TRBV3-1/TRBV3-2|TRBJ2-3
TGTGCCAGCAGCCAAGATTCTAGCGGGGGGCGCGTCGATACGCAGTATTTT
CASSQDSSGGRVDTQYF
>TRBD1|.|TRBV11-2|TRBJ1-2
TGTGCCAGCAGCCTCGACAGGGATAACTATGGCTACACCTTC
CASSLDRDNYGYTF
>.|.|TRBV27|TRBJ1-1
TGTGCCAGCAGTATCCGGGCCCTGGCTGAAGCTTTCTTT
CASSIRALAEAFF
>TRBD2|.|TRBV5-8|TRBJ2-3
TGTGCCAGCAGCCCCAGGACTAGCGGGGGGGCCGGATTGAGGGGTACGCAGTATTTT
CASSPRTSGGAGLRGTQYF
>.|.|TRBV12-3/TRBV12-4|TRBJ1-2
TGTGCCAGCAGTTCTGGGTTGCCCTATGGCTACACCTTC
CASSSGLPYGYTF
>.|.|TRBV19|TRBJ1-1
TGTGCCAGTAGTATTTGGGAGAACACTGAAGCTTTCTTT
CASSIWENTEAFF
>TRBD1|.|TRBV5-4|TRBJ1-6
TGTGCCAGCAGCTTGGGACAGGGAGGGAATCAACCCCTCCACTTT
CASSLGQGGNQPLHF
>TRBD2|.|TRBV9|TRBJ2-5
TGTGCCAGCAGCGACAGAGGGACTAGTGGGACCCAGTACTTC
CASSDRGTSGTQYF
>.|.|TRBV4-3|TRBJ2-3
TGCGCCAGCAGCCAAGATGCGGGACAGTCCTCCGATACGCAGTATTTT
CASSQDAGQSSDTQYF
>.|few|TRBV6-6|TRBJ1-6
TGTGCCAGCAGCCCTACGGAGAATTCACCCCTCCACTTT
CASSPTENSPLHF
>.|.|TRBV7-9|TRBJ2-7
TGTGCCAGCAGCTCGACCGGACCCTACGAGCAGTACTTC
CASSSTGPYEQYF
>.|.|TRBV7-9|TRBJ2-3
TGTGCCAGCAGCTTGGGCCGAACCACAGATACGCAGTATTTT
CASSLGRTTDTQYF
>.|.|TRBV18|TRBJ2-1
TGTGCCAGCTCACCGTCATCCCCCAATGAGCAGTTCTTC
CASSPSSPNEQFF
>TRBD2|.|TRBV3-1/TRBV3-2|TRBJ2-2
TGTGCCAGCAGCCAGGGACTAGCTTCCGGGGAGCTGTTTTTT
CASSQGLASGELFF
>TRBD1|.|TRBV6-5|TRBJ1-5
TGTGCCAGCAGTACAGGGGATTTCAATCAGCCCCAGCATTTT
CASSTGDFNQPQHF
>.|.|TRBV6-1|TRBJ2-6
TGTGCCAGCAGTGAACACTCTGGGGCCAACGTCCTGACTTTC
CASSEHSGANVLTF
>.|.|TRBV5-8|TRBJ2-4
TGTGCCAGCAGCTTGGAAAGTCAGACAAAAAACATTCAGTACTTC
CASSLESQTKNIQYF
>.|.|TRBV27|TRBJ2-7
TGTGCCAGCAGTTACCAGATATTGGGCGAGCAGTACTTC
CASSYQILGEQYF
>.|.|TRBV12-5|TRBJ2-1
TGTGCTAGTGGTTTGTCAGGTAGCTCCTACAATGAGCAGTTCTTC
CASGLSGSSYNEQFF
>.|.|TRBV25-1|TRBJ1-3
TGTGCCAGCAGTACCTCTGGAAACACCATATATTTT
CASSTSGNTIYF
>TRBD1|.|TRBV13|TRBJ2-1
TGTGCCAGCAGCTTAGAAGGGGGCTCGTACAATGAGCAGTTCTTC
CASSLEGGSYNEQFF
>.|.|TRBV7-9|TRBJ1-6
TGTGCCAGCAGGCCGGGCCTCAATTCACCCCTCCACTTT
CASRPGLNSPLHF
>.|.|TRBV3-1/TRBV3-2|TRBJ2-5
TGTGCCAGCAGCCAGGGGAGGGGGGGACAAGAGACCCAGTACTTC
CASSQGRGGQETQYF
>TRBD1|.|TRBV3-1/TRBV3-2|TRBJ1-2
TGTGCCAGCAGCCTAACTAGACAGGGGGCTTATGATGGCTACACCTTC
CASSLTRQGAYDGYTF
>TRBD1|.|TRBV24-1|TRBJ1-5
TGTGCCACCAGTGACTCGACAGGGGGCAATCAGCCCCAGCATTTT
CATSDSTGGNQPQHF
>.|.|TRBV28|TRBJ2-1
TGTGCCAGCAGTCTCCCTCTAGGACAAAAGAACAATGAGCAGTTCTTC
CASSLPLGQKNNEQFF
>TRBD1|.|TRBV28|TRBJ1-4
TGTGCCAGCAGTTTAGATCGAGAGACAGGGGATGAAAAACTGTTTTTT
CASSLDRETGDEKLFF
>TRBD2|.|TRBV11-2|TRBJ2-5
TGTGCCAGCAGCGCTAGCGGGAGCCCATCCGAGACCCAGTACTTC
CASSASGSPSETQYF
>TRBD1|.|TRBV23-1|TRBJ1-4
TGCGCCAGCAACAACAGGGGCTCCTTGCCTCTCCTTAATGAAAAACTGTTTTTT
CASNNRGSLPLLNEKLFF